This TCR beta chain is drawn from a study of blood T cell repertoires in COVID-19. Study details: Nucleic acid was either cDNA or gDNA, and it came from T cells, B-cell-depleted T cells, or PBMCs.

This CDR3 comprises 16 residues. Germline CDR1 SEHNR, CDR2 FQNEAQ (reference sequence). With 2 bases clipped from V and 0 bases from J, the junction kept 5 bases outside the gene matches. Method: immunoSEQ multiplex PCR; TCRdb's copy keeps in-frame clones and lacks some. There are about 370,000 clones in the sample; about 90% occur only once, and less than 3.5% lies in the top ten. The chain links TRBV7-9 to TRBJ1-1, with TRBD1 identical over 8 bases. Sequenced sample: peripheral blood. The clonotype comes from a young woman with COVID-19, enrolled during active disease. CDR3 region: CASSLWLGQVNTEAFF. CDR3 coding DNA: TGTGCCAGCAGCTTATGGTTGGGACAGGTGAACACTGAAGCTTTCTTT.